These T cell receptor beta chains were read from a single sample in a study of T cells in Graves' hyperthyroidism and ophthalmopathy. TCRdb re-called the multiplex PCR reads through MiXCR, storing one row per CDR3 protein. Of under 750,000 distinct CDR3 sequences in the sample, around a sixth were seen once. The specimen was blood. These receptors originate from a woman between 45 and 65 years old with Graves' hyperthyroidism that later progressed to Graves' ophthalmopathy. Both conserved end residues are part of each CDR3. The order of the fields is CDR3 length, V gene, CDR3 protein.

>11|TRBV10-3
CATSGQETQYF
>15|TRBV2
CASSSTGLANEKLFF
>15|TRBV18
CASSPPENIQETQYF
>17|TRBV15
CATSRDLGAGGNTEAFF
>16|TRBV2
CASSDLRGRGAYEQYF
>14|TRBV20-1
CSARVGGRGSEQYF
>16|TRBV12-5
CASGLLRQEATDTQYF
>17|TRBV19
CASSISPGTAGNQPQHF
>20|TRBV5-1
CASSLEPGQGLNSLNTEAFF
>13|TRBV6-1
CASRDPRRVGYTF
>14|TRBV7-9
CASSPRGSWYGYTF
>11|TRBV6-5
CASSYEGGWYF
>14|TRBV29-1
CSVNVGTAAEKLFF
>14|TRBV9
CASSPTVSLAEQYF
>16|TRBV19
CASSITGGYDTDTQYF
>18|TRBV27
CASSYARDTRYSNQPQHF
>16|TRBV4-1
CASSQGLQGYNSPLHF
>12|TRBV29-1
CSVFESTDTQYF
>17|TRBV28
CASSPRRTGGKNTEAFF
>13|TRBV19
CATRRTGEDGYTF
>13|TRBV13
CASSETSGARLYF
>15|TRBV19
CASSMSTVVSDTQYF
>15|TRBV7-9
CASRPSGTGGYEQYF
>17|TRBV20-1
CSARAPNKGARNTEAFF
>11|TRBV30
CAWSVGYEQYF
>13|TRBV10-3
CAISDSQYTEAFF
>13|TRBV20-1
CSAPGQSNTEAFF
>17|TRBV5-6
CASSLGLAGESSYEQYF
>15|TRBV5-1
CASSFTGGPTDTQYF
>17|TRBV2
CASSEFPGRGSGNTIYF
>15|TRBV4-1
CASSPQAGNRNTIYF
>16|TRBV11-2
CASSSQIAGGPGEQFF
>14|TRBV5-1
CASSLTAGPGEQYF
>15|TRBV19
CASSIVLQGHQPQHF
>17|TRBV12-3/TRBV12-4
CASSRGRNPGGIGELFF
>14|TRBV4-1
CASSTPASNQPQHF
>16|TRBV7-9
CASSHLRDRDYNEQYF
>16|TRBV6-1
CASSETASSYNSPLHF
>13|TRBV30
CAWSEGTGYEQYF
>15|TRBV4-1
CASSQDLLRNTEAFF
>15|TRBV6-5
CASSWQPWVNTEAFF
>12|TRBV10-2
CASVVGNTEAFF
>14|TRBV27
CASRMDRDNTEAFF
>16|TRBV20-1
CSAREPDRRRTDTQYF
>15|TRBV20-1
CSARGRYLGNQPQHF
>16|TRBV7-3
CASSLGTSGGADEQFF
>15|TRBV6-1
CASSSWTVGADTQYF
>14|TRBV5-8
CASSLIRIQETQYF
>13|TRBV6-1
CASSEADHYGYTF
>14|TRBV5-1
CASSPALGDQPQHF
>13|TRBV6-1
CASSERSVYGYTF
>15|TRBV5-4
CASSRGGESIGEQYF
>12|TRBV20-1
CSARDRGVGYTF
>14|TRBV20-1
CSARWDLMLYEQYF
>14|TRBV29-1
CSVTQGDRAYEQYF
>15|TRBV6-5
CASSYGGQRYEKLFF